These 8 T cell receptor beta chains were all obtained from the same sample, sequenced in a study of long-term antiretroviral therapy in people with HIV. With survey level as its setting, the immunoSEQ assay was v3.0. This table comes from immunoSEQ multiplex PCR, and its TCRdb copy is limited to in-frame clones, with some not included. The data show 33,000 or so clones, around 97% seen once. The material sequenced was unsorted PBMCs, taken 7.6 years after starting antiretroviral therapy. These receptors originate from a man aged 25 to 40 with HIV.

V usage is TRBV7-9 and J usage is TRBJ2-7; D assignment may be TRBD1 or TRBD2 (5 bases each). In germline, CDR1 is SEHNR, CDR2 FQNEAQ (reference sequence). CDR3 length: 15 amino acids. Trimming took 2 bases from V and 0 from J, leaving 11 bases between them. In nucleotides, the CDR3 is TGTGCCAGCAGCTTACGGGACGGTTACTCCTACGAGCAGTACTTC. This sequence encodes CASSLRDGYSYEQYF.

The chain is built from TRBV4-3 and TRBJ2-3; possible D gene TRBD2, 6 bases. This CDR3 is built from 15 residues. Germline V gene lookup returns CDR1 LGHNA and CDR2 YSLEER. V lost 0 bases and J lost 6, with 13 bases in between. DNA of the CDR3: TGCGCCAGCAGCCAAGATCCGGAAGGGAGGGATACGCAGTATTTT. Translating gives CASSQDPEGRDTQYF.

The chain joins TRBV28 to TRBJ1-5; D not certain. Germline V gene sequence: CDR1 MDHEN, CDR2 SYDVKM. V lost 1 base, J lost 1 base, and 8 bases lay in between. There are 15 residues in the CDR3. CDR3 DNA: TGTGCCAGCAGTTTATACGTAGGGAGCAATCAGCCCCAGCATTTT. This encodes CASSLYVGSNQPQHF.

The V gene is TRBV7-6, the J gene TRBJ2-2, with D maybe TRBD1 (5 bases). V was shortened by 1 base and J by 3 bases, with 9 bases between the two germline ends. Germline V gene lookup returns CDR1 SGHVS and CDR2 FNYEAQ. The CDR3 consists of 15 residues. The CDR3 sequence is CASSLEGPDTGELFF. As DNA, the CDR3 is TGTGCCAGCAGCTTAGAGGGGCCGGACACCGGGGAGCTGTTTTTT.

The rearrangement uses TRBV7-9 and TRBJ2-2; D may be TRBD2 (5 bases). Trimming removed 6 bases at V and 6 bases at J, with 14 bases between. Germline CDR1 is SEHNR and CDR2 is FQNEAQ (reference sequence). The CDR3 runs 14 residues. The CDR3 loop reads CASSLAGGPGELFF. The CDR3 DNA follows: TGTGCCAGCAGTCTAGCCGGAGGCCCCGGGGAGCTGTTTTTT.

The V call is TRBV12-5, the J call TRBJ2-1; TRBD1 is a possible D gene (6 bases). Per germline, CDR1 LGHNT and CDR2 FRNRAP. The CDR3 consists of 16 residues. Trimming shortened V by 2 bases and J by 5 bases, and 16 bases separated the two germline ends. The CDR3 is CASGLPRRGSDNEQFF. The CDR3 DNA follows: TGTGCTAGTGGTTTGCCCCGCAGGGGATCGGACAATGAGCAGTTCTTC.

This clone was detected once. The CDR3 spells CSVAYEQYF. For the CDR3, the DNA is TGCAGTGTTGCCTACGAGCAGTACTTC. This sequence joins TRBV20-1 and TRBJ2-7; D is uncertain. With 7 bases removed from V and 2 bases from J, the gap between germline ends came to 3 bases. Germline lookup yields CDR1 DFQATT and CDR2 SNEGSKA (reference sequence). The CDR3 covers 9 residues.

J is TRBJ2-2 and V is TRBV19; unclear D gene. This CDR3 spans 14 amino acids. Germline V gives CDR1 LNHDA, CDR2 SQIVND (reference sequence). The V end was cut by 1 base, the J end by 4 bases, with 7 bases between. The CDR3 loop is CASSIGRFTGELFF. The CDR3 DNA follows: TGTGCCAGTAGTATAGGGCGTTTCACCGGGGAGCTGTTTTTT. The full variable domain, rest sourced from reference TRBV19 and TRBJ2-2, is DGGITQSPKYLFRKEGQNVTLSCEQNLNHDAMYWYRQDPGQGLRLIYYSQIVNDFQKGDIAEGYSVSREKKESFPLTVTSAQKNPTAFYLCASSIGRFTGELFFGEGSRLTVL.